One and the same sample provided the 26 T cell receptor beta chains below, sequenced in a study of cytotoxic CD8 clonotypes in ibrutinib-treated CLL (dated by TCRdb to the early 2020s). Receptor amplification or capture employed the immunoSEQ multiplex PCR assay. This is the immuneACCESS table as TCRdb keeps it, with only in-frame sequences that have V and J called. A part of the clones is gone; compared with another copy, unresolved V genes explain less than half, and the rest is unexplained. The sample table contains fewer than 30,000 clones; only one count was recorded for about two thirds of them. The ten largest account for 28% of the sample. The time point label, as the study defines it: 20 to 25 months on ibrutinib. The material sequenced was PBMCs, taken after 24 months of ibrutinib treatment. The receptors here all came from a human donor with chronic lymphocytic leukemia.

The CDR3, as DNA: TGTGCCAGCAGTTTCCGGGACAGGGTGGGAGCTTTCTTT. This sequence encodes CASSFRDRVGAFF. J is TRBJ1-1 and V is TRBV27; 9 nucleotides line up with TRBD1. The germline V gene has CDR1 MNHEY and CDR2 SMNVEV (reference sequence). Trimming removed 3 bases from V and 10 bases from J; junction bases left unmatched: 6. This CDR3 is built from 13 residues.

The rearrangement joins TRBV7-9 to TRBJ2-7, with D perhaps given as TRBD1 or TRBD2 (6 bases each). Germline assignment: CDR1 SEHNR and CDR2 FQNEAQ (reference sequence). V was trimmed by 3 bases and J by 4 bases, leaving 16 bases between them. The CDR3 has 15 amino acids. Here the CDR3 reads CASSLEGSGAYEQYF. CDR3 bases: TGTGCCAGCAGCTTGGAGGGGTCGGGGGCTTACGAGCAGTACTTC.

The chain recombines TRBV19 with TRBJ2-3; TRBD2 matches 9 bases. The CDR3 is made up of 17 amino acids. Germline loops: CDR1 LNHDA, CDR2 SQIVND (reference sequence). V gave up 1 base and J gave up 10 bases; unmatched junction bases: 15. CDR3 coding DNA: TGTGCCAGTAGTATAGGGTTCGGCGGGGGGGCGATCCGGGCGCAGTATTTT. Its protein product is CASSIGFGGGAIRAQYF.

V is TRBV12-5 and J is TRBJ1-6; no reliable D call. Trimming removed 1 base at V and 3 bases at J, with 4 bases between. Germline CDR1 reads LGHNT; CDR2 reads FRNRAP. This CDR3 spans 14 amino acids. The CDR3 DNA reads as TGTGCTAGTGGTTTGGCAGTCTATAATTCACCCCTCCACTTT. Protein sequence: CASGLAVYNSPLHF.

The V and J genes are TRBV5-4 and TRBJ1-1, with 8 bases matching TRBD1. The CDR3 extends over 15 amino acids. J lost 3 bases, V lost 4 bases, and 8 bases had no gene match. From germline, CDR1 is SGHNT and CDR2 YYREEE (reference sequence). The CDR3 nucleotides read TGTGCCAGCAGCCAGGACAGGGCAGGGGACACTGAAGCTTTCTTT. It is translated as CASSQDRAGDTEAFF.

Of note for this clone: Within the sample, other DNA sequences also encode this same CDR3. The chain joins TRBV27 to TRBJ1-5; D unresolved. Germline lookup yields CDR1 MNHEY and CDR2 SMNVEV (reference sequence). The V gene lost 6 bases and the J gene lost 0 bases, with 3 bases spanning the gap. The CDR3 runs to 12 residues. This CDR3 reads CASRASNQPQHF. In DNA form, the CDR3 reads TGTGCCAGCAGGGCTAGCAATCAGCCCCAGCATTTT.

The chain's CDR3 is CASSQAGGRTGELFF. The CDR3 DNA reads TGCGCCAGCAGCCAAGCGGGGGGGCGCACCGGGGAGCTGTTTTTT. The V call is TRBV4-1, the J call TRBJ2-2, with 8 bases identical to TRBD2. V lost 1 base to trimming and J lost 4 bases; unmatched junction nucleotides: 2. Germline values: CDR1 MGHRA, CDR2 YSYEKL. The CDR3 contains 15 residues.

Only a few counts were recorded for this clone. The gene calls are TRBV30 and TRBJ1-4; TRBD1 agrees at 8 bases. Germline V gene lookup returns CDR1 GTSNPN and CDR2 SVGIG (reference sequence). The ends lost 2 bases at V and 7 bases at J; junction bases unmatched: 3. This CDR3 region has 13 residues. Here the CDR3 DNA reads TGTGCCTGGAGTCCCGGGACAGGTGAAAAACTGTTTTTT. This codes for CAWSPGTGEKLFF.

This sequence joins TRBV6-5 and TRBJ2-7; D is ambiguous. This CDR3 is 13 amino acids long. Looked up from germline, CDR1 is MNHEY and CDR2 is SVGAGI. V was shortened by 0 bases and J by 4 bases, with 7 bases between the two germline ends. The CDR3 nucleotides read TGTGCCAGCAGTTACTCGGGCGCATACGAGCAGTACTTC. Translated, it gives CASSYSGAYEQYF.

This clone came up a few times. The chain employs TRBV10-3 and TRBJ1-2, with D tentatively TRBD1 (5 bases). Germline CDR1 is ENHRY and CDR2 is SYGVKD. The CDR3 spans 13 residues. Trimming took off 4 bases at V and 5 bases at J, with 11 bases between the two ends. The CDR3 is CAISGDRQYGYTF. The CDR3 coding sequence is TGTGCCATCAGTGGGGACCGGCAGTATGGCTACACCTTC.

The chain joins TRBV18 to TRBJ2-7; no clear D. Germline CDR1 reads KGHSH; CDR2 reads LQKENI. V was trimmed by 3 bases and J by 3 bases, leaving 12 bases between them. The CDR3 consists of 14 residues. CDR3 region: CASSPSGGRYEQYF. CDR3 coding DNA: TGTGCCAGCTCACCGTCGGGTGGGCGCTACGAGCAGTACTTC.

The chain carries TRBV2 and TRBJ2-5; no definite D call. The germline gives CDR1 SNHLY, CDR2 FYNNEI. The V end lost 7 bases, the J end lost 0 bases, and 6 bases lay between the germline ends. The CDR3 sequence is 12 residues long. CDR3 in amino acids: CASNANQETQYF. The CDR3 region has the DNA TGTGCCAGCAATGCTAACCAAGAGACCCAGTACTTC.

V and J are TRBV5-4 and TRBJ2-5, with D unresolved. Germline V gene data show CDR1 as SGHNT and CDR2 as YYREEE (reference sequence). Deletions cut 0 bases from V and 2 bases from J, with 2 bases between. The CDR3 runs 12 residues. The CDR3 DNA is TGTGCCAGCAGCTTGGGGCAAGAGACCCAGTACTTC. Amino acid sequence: CASSLGQETQYF.

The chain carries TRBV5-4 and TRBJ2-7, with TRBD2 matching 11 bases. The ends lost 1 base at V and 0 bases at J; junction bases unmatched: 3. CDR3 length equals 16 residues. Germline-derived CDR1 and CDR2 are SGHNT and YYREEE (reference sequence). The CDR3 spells CASSLRLAGPSYEQYF. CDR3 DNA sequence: TGTGCCAGCAGCTTGAGACTAGCGGGGCCCTCCTACGAGCAGTACTTC.

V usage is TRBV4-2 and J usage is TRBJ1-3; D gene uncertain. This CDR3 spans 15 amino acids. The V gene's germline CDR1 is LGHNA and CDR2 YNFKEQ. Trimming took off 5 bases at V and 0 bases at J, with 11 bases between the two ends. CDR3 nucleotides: TGTGCCAGCAGCTCAGGACGGGGCTCTGGAAACACCATATATTTT. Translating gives CASSSGRGSGNTIYF.

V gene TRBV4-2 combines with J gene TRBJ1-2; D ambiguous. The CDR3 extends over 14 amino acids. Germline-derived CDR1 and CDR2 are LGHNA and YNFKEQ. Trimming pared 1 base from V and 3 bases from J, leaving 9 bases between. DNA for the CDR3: TGTGCCAGCAGCCAAGCACTAATAGACTATGGCTACACCTTC. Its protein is CASSQALIDYGYTF.

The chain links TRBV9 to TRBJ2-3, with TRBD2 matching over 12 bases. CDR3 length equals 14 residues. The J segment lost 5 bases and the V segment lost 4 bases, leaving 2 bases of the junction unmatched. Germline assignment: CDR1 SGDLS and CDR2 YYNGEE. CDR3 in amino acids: CASSLTSGGDTQYF. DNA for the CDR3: TGTGCCAGCAGCCTGACTAGCGGGGGAGATACGCAGTATTTT.

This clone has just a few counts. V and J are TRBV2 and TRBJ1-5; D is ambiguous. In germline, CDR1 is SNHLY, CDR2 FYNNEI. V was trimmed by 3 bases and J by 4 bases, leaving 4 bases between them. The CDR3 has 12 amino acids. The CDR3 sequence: CASSETNQPQHF. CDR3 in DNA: TGTGCCAGCAGTGAGACAAATCAGCCCCAGCATTTT.

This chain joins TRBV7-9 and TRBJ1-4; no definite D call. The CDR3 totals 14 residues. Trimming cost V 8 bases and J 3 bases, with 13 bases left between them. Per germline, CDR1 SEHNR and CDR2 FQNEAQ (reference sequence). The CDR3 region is CASAPRGANEKLFF. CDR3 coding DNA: TGTGCCAGCGCACCACGTGGGGCTAATGAAAAACTGTTTTTT.

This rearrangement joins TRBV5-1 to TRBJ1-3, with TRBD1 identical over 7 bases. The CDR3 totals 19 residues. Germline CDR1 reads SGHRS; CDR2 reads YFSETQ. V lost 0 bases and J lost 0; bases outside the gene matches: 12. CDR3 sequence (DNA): TGCGCCAGCAGCTTGGGGCCCCCGGGACAGTCGAGCTCTGGAAACACCATATATTTT. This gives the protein CASSLGPPGQSSSGNTIYF.

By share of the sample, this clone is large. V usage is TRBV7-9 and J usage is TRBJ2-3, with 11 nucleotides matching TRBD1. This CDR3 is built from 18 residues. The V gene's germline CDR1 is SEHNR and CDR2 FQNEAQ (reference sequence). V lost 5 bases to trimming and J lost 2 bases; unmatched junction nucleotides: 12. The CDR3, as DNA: TGTGCCAGCAGCACGGACCACTGGGACAGGGGGAACACAGATACGCAGTATTTT. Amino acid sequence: CASSTDHWDRGNTDTQYF.

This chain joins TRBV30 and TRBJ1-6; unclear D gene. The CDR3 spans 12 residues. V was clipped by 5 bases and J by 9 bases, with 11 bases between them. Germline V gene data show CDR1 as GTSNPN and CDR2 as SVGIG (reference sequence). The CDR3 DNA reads TGTGCCTGGGGGGAGGGAGGTTCACCCCTCCACTTT. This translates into CAWGEGGSPLHF. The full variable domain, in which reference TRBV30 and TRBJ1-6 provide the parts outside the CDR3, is SQTIHQWPATLVQPVGSPLSLECTVEGTSNPNLYWYRQAAGRGLQLLFYSVGIGQISSEVPQNLSASRPQDRQFILSSKKLLLSDSGFYLCAWGEGGSPLHFGNGTRLTVT.

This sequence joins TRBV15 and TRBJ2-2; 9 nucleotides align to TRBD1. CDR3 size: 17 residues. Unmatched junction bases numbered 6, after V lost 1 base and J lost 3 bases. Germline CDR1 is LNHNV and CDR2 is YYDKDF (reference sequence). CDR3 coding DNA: TGTGCCACCAGCAGAGTTTCCGGGACAGGGCACACCGGGGAGCTGTTTTTT. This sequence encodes CATSRVSGTGHTGELFF.

The CDR3 nucleotides read TGTGCCTGGAGTGTACAGGGATACTATGGCTACACCTTC. This sequence encodes CAWSVQGYYGYTF. The chain couples TRBV30 to TRBJ1-2, with D perhaps matching TRBD1 (6 bases). The CDR3 loop spans 13 amino acids. The V and J ends lost 0 bases and 3 bases respectively, with 8 bases between them. From germline, CDR1 is GTSNPN and CDR2 SVGIG (reference sequence).

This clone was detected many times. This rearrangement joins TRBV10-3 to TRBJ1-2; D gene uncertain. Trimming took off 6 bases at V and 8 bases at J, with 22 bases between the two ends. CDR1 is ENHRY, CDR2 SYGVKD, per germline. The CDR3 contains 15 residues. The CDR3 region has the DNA TGTGCCATCAGCCTCCGAGTCGATTCCCCTCAGGGCTACACCTTC. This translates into CAISLRVDSPQGYTF.

CDR3 loop: CASSLGQGRVGYTF. CDR3 DNA: TGTGCCAGCAGCTTGGGACAGGGGCGGGTTGGCTACACCTTC. The chain has TRBV5-6 and TRBJ1-2; TRBD1 agrees at 8 bases. The germline V gene encodes CDR1 SGHDT and CDR2 YYEEEE. The CDR3 sequence is 14 residues long. J lost 7 bases, V lost 0 bases, and 5 bases had no gene match.